The following is a T cell receptor beta chain sequence with its context. This sample was included in a study of shared T cell receptors in the human thymus. V dropped 4 bases and J dropped 7 bases, with 10 bases sitting between them. Per germline, CDR1 MNHEY and CDR2 SMNVEV (reference sequence). The CDR3 covers 13 residues. Clones were sequenced by immunoSEQ multiplex PCR, and TCRdb holds only the in-frame ones, with some missing. The sample includes some 700,000 clones, around 87% of them seen just once. This sample was shared with a second study, whose subject was human thymus T cells. Per that study: Resections that were taken during corrective heart surgery supplied the thymus tissue. What appeared biased in thymic and blood repertoires was the usage of V and J genes.

The clonotype originates from a boy less than two years old with a congenital heart defect. This chain connects TRBV27 to TRBJ2-2, with D tentatively TRBD2 (5 bases). Source material: thymocytes. CDR3 loop: CASSSRRSGELFF. In nucleotides, the CDR3 is TGTGCCAGCAGTTCTAGGAGGAGCGGGGAGCTGTTTTTT.